The source of this T cell receptor beta chain is a study of identical twins. TCRdb re-called the 5' RACE reads with MiXCR, one entry per CDR3 protein. The sample records approximately 350,000 distinct CDR3 sequences, 9% to 15% being singletons. The CDR3 length is 14 residues. J gave up 3 bases and V 5 bases, and 5 bases lay outside the gene matches. The germline V gene encodes CDR1 SEHNR and CDR2 FQNEAQ (reference sequence). The data also belong to a second study, concerning yellow fever vaccine responses in identical twins.

This receptor was taken from a young woman in good health. Sequencing was carried out using CD8+ T cells sorted from blood. This chain uses TRBV7-9 with TRBJ2-7, with TRBD2 matching 9 bases. CDR3 in DNA: TGTGCCAGCAGCCCGACTAGCGGAAACTACGAGCAGTACTTC. Translation gives CASSPTSGNYEQYF.